What follows are 13 T cell receptor beta chains derived from one specimen sequenced in a study of shared clonotypes between healthy human individuals. The repertoire was sequenced with immunoSEQ multiplex PCR; TCRdb's copy has only in-frame clones and lacks some. The profile shows 2 million to 2.5 million clones, around 93% of them singletons. The sequenced sample consisted of naive CD4+ T cells from PBMCs. Regarding subset: CD45RA+ positively selected. These receptors all come from a young man in good health. Some clones in this sample may be carry-over from other donors' samples.

V is TRBV6-4 and J is TRBJ1-1; D is possibly TRBD1 (6 bases). V was pared by 0 bases and J by 10 bases, with 12 bases between. The CDR3 loop spans 13 amino acids. The V gene's germline CDR1 is MRHNA and CDR2 SNTAGT. This chain's CDR3 is CASSDSGGRRAFF. The CDR3 DNA sequence: TGTGCCAGCAGTGACTCAGGGGGGCGAAGAGCTTTCTTT.

This rearrangement joins TRBV11-2 to TRBJ1-2; D possibly corresponds to TRBD1 (5 bases). The CDR3 contains 15 residues. Trimming stripped 5 bases from V and 6 bases from J, with 19 bases between. CDR1 is SGHAT, CDR2 FQNNGV, per germline. The CDR3 DNA is TGTGCCAGCAGCCACACTAGAGGTGGGGGTGATGGCTACACCTTC. Protein sequence: CASSHTRGGGDGYTF.

With respect to this clone: Other DNA sequences in this specimen translate into the identical CDR3. V usage is TRBV18 and J usage is TRBJ1-5, with D possibly matching TRBD1 (6 bases). CDR3 length equals 14 residues. The ends were cut back, 3 bases at V and 1 base at J, with 7 bases in the middle. The germline CDR1 and CDR2 sequences are KGHSH and LQKENI. CDR3 sequence reads: CASSPGQSNQPQHF. The CDR3 DNA reads TGTGCCAGCTCACCGGGACAAAGCAATCAGCCCCAGCATTTT.

This clone was seen only once. V usage is TRBV7-2 and J usage is TRBJ2-5, with no clear D. The CDR3 sequence is 13 residues long. Germline CDR1 and CDR2: SGHTA and FQGNSA. V was trimmed by 1 base and J by 7 bases, leaving 10 bases between them. The CDR3 DNA sequence: TGTGCCAGCAGCTTAGAGGCATCCGGGACCCAGTACTTC. This encodes CASSLEASGTQYF. The full variable domain, its missing parts supplied by reference TRBV7-2 and TRBJ2-5, is GAGVSQSPSNKVTEKGKDVELRCDPISGHTALYWYRQSLGQGLEFLIYFQGNSAPDKSGLPSDRFSAERTGGSVSTLTIQRTQQEDSAVYLCASSLEASGTQYFGPGTRLLVL.

The chain links TRBV5-1 to TRBJ2-1; the match to TRBD2 covers 13 bases. Unmatched junction bases numbered 1, after V lost 1 base and J lost 6 bases. CDR1 and CDR2 (germline): SGHRS, YFSETQ. The CDR3 runs to 15 residues. The CDR3 is CASSLTSGRVNEQFF. The CDR3 DNA sequence: TGCGCCAGCAGCTTGACTAGCGGGAGGGTCAATGAGCAGTTCTTC.

Here the CDR3 DNA reads TGTGCCAGCAGCCCGGGGGGTTTCTCTGGAAACACCATATATTTT. Its protein is CASSPGGFSGNTIYF. J is TRBJ1-3 and V is TRBV5-8; TRBD1 is a possible D gene (5 bases). Deletions cut 4 bases from V and 0 bases from J, with 11 bases between. The CDR3 extends over 15 amino acids. Germline V lookup: CDR1 SGHTS, CDR2 YDEGEE. The full variable domain, completed using reference TRBV5-8 and TRBJ1-3, is EAGVTQSPTHLIKTRGQQATLRCSPISGHTSVYWYQQALGLGLQFLLWYDEGEERNRGNFPPRFSGRQFPNYSSELNVNALELEDSALYLCASSPGGFSGNTIYFGEGSWLTVV.

The chain is built from TRBV4-1 and TRBJ2-6; D might be TRBD1 (5 bases). The germline CDR1 and CDR2 sequences are MGHRA and YSYEKL. The CDR3 consists of 16 residues. V lost 0 bases, J lost 4 bases, and 10 bases lay in between. The DNA for the CDR3 is TGCGCCAGCAGCCAAGACAGGGTGGGAGGGGCCAACGTCCTGACTTTC. Protein: CASSQDRVGGANVLTF.

Only one count was recorded for this clone. The rearrangement joins TRBV9 to TRBJ2-7, with 11 bases lining up with TRBD1. This CDR3 has 15 amino acids. Germline V CDR1 and CDR2: SGDLS, YYNGEE. The J segment lost 5 bases and the V segment lost 3 bases, leaving 7 bases of the junction unmatched. The CDR3 nucleotides are TGTGCCAGCAGCGGCCTGGGGACAGGGGGGGACGAGCAGTACTTC. Its protein is CASSGLGTGGDEQYF.

The rearrangement links TRBV28 to TRBJ1-4; possible D gene TRBD1, 5 bases. Trimming removed 4 bases at V and 13 bases at J, with 25 bases between. This CDR3 has 16 amino acids. The germline V gene has CDR1 MDHEN and CDR2 SYDVKM. CDR3 nucleotide sequence: TGTGCCAGCAGTTCGGTTGGGGCCAACCTAAATCCGGGACTGTTTTTT. Its protein is CASSSVGANLNPGLFF.

The V and J genes are TRBV18 and TRBJ1-3; TRBD1 aligns across 8 bases. The CDR3 extends over 16 amino acids. V shed 3 bases and J 0 bases; nucleotides not matched to a gene: 4. Per germline, CDR1 KGHSH and CDR2 LQKENI. The CDR3 here is CASSPTGANSGNTIYF. The DNA of the CDR3 is TGTGCCAGCTCACCGACAGGGGCGAACTCTGGAAACACCATATATTTT.

V gene TRBV5-4 combines with J gene TRBJ2-5, with 10 bases that match TRBD1. This CDR3 is 15 amino acids long. V lost 4 bases, J lost 3 bases, and 6 bases stayed unmatched. In germline, CDR1 is SGHNT, CDR2 YYREEE (reference sequence). The CDR3 protein is CASSTRDRGEETQYF. CDR3 DNA sequence: TGTGCCAGCAGCACGAGGGACAGGGGAGAAGAGACCCAGTACTTC.

This chain uses TRBV5-1 with TRBJ2-2; 8 nucleotides line up with TRBD2. The germline CDR1 and CDR2 sequences are SGHRS and YFSETQ. CDR3 length equals 14 residues. The V segment lost 6 bases and the J segment 5 bases; nucleotides outside the gene matches: 6. The CDR3 DNA reads as TGCGCCAGCACTGGATTAGCGGGAACCGGGGAGCTGTTTTTT. It yields the protein CASTGLAGTGELFF.

The chain employs TRBV19 and TRBJ1-1; D unresolved. Germline CDR1 LNHDA, CDR2 SQIVND (reference sequence). CDR3 length: 16 amino acids. Trimming cost V 5 bases and J 7 bases, with 23 bases left between them. The CDR3 DNA reads TGTGCCAGTAGTGCCCCCCGCTGGCAGGAGAACTATGAAGCTTTCTTT. This codes for CASSAPRWQENYEAFF.